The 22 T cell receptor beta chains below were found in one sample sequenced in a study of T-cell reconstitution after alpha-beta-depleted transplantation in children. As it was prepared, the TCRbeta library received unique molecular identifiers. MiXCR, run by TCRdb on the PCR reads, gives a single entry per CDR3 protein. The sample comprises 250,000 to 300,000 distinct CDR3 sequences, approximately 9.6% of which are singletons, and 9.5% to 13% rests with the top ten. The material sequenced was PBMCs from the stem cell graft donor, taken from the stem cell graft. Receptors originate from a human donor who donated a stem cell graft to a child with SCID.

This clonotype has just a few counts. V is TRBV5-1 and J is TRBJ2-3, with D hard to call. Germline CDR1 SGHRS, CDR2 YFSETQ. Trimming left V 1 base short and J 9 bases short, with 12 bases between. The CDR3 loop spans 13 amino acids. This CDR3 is CASSLNPGDTQYF. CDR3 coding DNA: TGCGCCAGCAGCTTGAATCCCGGCGACACGCAGTATTTT.

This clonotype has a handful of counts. DNA for the CDR3: TGCAGTGCTAGAGATGGGGAGCGGGGGGTCTCCTACGAGCAGTACTTC. As protein: CSARDGERGVSYEQYF. This chain links TRBV20-1 with TRBJ2-7; TRBD2 matches at 9 bases. V dropped 0 bases and J dropped 0; count of bases not matched to a gene: 6. CDR1 DFQATT and CDR2 SNEGSKA come from the germline V gene (reference sequence). This CDR3 is built from 16 residues.

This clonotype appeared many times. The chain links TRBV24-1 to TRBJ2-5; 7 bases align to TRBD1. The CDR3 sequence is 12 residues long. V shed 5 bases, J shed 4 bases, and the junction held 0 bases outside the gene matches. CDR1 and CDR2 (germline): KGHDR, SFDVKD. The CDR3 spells CATSAGGETQYF. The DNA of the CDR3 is TGTGCCACCAGTGCAGGGGGAGAGACCCAGTACTTC.

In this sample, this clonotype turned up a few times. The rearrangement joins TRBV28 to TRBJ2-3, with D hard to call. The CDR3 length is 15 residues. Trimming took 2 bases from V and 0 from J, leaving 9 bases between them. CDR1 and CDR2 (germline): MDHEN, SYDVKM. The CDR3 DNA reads TGTGCCAGCAGTTTAGACCCCCCCAGCACAGATACGCAGTATTTT. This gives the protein CASSLDPPSTDTQYF. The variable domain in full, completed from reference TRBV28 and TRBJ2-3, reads DVKVTQSSRYLVKRTGEKVFLECVQDMDHENMFWYRQDPGLGLRLIYFSYDVKMKEKGDIPEGYSVSREKKERFSLILESASTNQTSMYLCASSLDPPSTDTQYFGPGTRLTVL.

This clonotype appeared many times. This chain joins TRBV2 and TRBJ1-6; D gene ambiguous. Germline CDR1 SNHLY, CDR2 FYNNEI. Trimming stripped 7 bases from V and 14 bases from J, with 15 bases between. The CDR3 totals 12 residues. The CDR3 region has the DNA TGTGCCAGCAATCAATGGGGTCCAACCCTCCACTTT. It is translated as CASNQWGPTLHF.

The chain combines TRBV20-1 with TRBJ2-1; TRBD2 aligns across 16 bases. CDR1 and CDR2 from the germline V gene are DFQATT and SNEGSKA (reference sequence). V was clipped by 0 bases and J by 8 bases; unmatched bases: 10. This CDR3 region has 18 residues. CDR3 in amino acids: CSARDVGTSGGAMDEQFF. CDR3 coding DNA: TGCAGTGCTAGAGATGTCGGGACTAGCGGGGGGGCCATGGATGAGCAGTTCTTC.

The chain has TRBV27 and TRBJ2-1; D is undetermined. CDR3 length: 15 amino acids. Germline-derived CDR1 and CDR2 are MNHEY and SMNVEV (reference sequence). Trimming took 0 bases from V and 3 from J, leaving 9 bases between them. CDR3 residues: CASSLSDGIYNEQFF. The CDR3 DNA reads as TGTGCCAGCAGTTTATCGGACGGAATCTACAATGAGCAGTTCTTC.

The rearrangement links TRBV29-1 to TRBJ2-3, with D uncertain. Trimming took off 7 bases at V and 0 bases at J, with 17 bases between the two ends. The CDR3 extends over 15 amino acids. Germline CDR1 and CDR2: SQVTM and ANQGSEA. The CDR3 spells CSGALGGYSTDTQYF. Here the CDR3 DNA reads TGCAGCGGAGCCCTAGGTGGTTATAGCACAGATACGCAGTATTTT.

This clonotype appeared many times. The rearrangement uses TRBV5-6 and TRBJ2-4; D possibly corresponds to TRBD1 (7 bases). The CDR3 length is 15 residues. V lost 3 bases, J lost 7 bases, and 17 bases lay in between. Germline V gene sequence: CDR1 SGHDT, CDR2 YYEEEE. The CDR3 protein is CASSWGGGGTNIQYF. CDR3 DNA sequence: TGTGCCAGCAGCTGGGGTGGAGGGGGCACGAACATTCAGTACTTC.

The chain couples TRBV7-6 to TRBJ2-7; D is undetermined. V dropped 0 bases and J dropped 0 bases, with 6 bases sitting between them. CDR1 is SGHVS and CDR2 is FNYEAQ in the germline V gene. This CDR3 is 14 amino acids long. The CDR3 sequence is CASSLASGSYEQYF. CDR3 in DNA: TGTGCCAGCAGCTTAGCCTCAGGCTCCTACGAGCAGTACTTC.

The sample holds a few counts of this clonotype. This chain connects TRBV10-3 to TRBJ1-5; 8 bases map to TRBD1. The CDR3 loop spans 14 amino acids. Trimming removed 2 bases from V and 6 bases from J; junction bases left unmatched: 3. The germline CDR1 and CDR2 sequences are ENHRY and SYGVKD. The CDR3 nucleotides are TGTGCCATCAGTGAGACAGGGGGACCTCAGCCCCAGCATTTT. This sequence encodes CAISETGGPQPQHF.

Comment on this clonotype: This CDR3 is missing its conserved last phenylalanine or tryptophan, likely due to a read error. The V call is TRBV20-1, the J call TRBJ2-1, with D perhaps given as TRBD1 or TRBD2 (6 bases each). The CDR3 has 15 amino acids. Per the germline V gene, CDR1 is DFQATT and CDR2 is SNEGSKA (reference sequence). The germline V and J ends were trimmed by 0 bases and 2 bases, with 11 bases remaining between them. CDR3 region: CSARDKGGPYNEQFL. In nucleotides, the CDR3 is TGCAGTGCTAGAGATAAGGGGGGCCCCTACAATGAGCAGTTCTTA.

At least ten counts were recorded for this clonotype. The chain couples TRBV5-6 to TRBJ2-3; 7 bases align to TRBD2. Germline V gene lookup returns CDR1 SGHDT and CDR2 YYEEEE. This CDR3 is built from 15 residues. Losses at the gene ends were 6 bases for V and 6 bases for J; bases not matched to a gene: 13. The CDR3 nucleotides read TGTGCCAGCACCACAAGGGAACTAGCGCGTGATACGCAGTATTTT. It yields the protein CASTTRELARDTQYF.

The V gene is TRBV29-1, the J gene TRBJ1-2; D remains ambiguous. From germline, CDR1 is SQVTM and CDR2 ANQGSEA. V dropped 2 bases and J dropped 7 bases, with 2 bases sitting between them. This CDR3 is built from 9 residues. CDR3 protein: CSVERGYTF. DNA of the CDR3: TGCAGCGTTGAACGTGGCTACACCTTC. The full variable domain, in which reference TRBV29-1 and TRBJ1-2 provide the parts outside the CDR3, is SAVISQKPSRDICQRGTSLTIQCQVDSQVTMMFWYRQQPGQSLTLIATANQGSEATYESGFVIDKFPISRPNLTFSTLTVSNMSPEDSSIYLCSVERGYTFGSGTRLTVV.

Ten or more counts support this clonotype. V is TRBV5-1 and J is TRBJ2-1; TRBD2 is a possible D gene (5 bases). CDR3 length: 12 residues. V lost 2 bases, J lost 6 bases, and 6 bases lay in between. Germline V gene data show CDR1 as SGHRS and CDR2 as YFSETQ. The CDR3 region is CASSFEGNEQFF. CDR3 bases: TGCGCCAGCAGCTTCGAGGGCAATGAGCAGTTCTTC. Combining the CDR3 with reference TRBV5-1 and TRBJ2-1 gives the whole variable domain KAGVTQTPRYLIKTRGQQVTLSCSPISGHRSVSWYQQTPGQGLQFLFEYFSETQRNKGNFPGRFSGRQFSNSRSEMNVSTLELGDSALYLCASSFEGNEQFFGPGTRLTVL.

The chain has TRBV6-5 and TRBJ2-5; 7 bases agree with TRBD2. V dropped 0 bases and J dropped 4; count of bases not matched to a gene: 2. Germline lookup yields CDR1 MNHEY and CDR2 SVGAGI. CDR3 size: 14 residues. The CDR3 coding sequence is TGTGCCAGCAGTTACTCGTGGGGGGGAGAGACCCAGTACTTC. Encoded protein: CASSYSWGGETQYF.

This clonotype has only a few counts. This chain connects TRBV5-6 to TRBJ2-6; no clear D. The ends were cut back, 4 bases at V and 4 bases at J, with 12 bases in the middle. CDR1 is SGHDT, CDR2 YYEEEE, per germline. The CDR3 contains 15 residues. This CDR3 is CASSAGFSGANVLTF. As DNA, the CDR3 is TGTGCCAGCAGCGCAGGTTTTTCCGGGGCCAACGTCCTGACTTTC.

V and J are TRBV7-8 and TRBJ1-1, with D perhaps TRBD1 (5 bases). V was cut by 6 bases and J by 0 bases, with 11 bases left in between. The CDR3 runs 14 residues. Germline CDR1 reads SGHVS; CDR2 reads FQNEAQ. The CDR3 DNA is TGTGCCAGCAGGCCGGGGCCCATGAACACTGAAGCTTTCTTT. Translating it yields CASRPGPMNTEAFF.

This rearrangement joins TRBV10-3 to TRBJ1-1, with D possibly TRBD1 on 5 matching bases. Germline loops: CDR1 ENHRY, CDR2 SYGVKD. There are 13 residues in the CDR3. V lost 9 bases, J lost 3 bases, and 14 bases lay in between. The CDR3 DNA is TGTGCCATACAGACAGAGACCCACACTGAAGCTTTCTTT. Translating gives CAIQTETHTEAFF.

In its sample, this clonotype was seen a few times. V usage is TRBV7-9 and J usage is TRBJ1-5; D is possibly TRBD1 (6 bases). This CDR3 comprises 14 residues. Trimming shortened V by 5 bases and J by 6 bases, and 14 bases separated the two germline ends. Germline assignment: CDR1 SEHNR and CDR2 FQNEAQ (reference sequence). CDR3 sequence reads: CASSIQGSAQPQHF. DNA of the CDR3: TGTGCCAGCAGCATACAGGGTTCCGCTCAGCCCCAGCATTTT.

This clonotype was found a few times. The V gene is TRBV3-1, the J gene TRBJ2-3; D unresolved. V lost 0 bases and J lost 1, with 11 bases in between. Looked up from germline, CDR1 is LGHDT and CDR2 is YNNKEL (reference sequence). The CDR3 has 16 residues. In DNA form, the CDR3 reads TGTGCCAGCAGCCAAGAGGGTGGCGGCGGCACAGATACGCAGTATTTT. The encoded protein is CASSQEGGGGTDTQYF.

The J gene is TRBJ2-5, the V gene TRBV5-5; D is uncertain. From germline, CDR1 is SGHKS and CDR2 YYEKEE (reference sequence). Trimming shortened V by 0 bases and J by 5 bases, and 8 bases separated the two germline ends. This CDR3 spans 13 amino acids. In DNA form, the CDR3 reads TGTGCCAGCAGCTTGGAAATTCGTGAGACCCAGTACTTC. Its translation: CASSLEIRETQYF.